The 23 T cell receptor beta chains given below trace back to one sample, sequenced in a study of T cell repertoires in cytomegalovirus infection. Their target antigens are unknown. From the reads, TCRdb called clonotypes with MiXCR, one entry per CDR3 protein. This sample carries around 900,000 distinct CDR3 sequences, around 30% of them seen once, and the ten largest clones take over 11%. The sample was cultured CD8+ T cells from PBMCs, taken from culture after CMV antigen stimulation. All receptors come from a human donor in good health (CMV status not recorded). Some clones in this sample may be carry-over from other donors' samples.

CDR3 region: CATPDNYGYTF. The CDR3 bases are TGTGCCACCCCGGACAACTATGGCTACACCTTC. The V call is TRBV6-6, the J call TRBJ1-2; unclear D gene. The germline V gene has CDR1 MNHNY and CDR2 SVGAGI (reference sequence). V dropped 10 bases and J dropped 2 bases, with 8 bases sitting between them. The CDR3 consists of 11 residues.

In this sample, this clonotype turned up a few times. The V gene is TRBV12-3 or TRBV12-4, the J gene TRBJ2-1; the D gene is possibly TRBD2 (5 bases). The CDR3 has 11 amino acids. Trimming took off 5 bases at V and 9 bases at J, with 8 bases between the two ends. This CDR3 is CASSPEGEQFF. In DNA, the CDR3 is TGTGCCAGCAGTCCAGAGGGTGAGCAGTTCTTC.

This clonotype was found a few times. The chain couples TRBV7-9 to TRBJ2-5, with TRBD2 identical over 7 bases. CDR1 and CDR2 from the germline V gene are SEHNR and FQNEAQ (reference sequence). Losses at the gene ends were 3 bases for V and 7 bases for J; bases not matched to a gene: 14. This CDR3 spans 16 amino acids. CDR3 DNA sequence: TGTGCCAGCAGCTTCGGGGGAGGGGACCCCAATGGGACCCAGTACTTC. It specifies CASSFGGGDPNGTQYF.

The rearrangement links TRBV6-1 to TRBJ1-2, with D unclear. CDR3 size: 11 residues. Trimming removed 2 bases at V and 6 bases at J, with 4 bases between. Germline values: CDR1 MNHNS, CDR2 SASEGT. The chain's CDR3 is CASSEWDGYTF. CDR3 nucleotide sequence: TGTGCCAGCAGTGAATGGGATGGCTACACCTTC.

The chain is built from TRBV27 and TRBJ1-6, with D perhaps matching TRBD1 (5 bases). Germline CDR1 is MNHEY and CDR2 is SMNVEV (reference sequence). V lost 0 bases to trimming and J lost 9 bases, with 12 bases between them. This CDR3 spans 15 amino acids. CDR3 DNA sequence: TGTGCCAGCAGTTTATCCTGGGGCTCTGGTTCACCCCTCCACTTT. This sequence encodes CASSLSWGSGSPLHF.

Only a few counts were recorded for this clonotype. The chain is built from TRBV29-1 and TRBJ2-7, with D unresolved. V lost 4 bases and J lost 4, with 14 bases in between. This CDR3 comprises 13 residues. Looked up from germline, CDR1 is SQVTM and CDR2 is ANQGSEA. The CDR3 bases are TGCAGCGTTGGCCGGGCAGCTATTTACGAGCAGTACGTC. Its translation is CSVGRAAIYEQYV.

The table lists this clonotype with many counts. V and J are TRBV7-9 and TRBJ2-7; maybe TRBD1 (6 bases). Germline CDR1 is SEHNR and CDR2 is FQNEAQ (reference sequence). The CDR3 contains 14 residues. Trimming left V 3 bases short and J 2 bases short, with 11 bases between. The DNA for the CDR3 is TGTGCCAGCAGCTTGAGTCAGGGGACCTACGAGCAGTACTTC. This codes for CASSLSQGTYEQYF.

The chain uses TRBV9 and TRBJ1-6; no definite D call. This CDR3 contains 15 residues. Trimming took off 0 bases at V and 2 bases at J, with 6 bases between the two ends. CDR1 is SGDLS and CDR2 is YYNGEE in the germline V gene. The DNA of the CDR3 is TGTGCCAGCAGCGTAGAAGAAACCTATAATTCACCCCTCCACTTT. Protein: CASSVEETYNSPLHF. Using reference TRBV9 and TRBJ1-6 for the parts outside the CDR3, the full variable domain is DSGVTQTPKHLITATGQRVTLRCSPRSGDLSVYWYQQSLDQGLQFLIQYYNGEERAKGNILERFSAQQFPDLHSELNLSSLELGDSALYFCASSVEETYNSPLHFGNGTRLTVT.

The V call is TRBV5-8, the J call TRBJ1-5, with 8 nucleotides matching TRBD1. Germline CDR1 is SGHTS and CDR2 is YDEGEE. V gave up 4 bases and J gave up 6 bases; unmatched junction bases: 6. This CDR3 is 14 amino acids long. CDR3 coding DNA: TGTGCCAGCAGCACGAGGACAGGGCTTCAGCCCCAGCATTTT. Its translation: CASSTRTGLQPQHF.

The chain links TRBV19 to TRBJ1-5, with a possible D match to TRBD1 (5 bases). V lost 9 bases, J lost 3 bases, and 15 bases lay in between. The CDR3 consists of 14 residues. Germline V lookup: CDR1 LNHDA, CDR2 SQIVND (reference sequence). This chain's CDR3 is CASRAVVYNQPQHF. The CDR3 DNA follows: TGTGCCAGCAGGGCCGTTGTGTACAATCAGCCCCAGCATTTT.

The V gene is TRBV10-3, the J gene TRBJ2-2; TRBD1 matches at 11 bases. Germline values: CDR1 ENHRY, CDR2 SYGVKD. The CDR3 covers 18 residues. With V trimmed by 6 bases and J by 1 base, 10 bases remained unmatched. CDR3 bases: TGTGCCATCAGAGGGACAGGGGGACCCGAATTGAACACCGGGGAGCTGTTTTTT. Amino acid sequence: CAIRGTGGPELNTGELFF.

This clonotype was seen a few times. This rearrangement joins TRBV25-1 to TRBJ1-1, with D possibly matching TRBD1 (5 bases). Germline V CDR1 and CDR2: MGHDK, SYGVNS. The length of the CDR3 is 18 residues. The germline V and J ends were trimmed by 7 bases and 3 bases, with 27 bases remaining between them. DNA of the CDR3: TGTGCCAGCAACGGGGGGAGGGAGGGAGGGGCTCGGGACACTGAAGCTTTCTTT. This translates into CASNGGREGGARDTEAFF.

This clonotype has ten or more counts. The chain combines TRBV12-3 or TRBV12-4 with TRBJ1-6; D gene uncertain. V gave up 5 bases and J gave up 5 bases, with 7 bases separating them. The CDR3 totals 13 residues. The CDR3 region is CASSHNHNSPLHF. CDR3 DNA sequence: TGTGCCAGCAGTCACAACCATAATTCACCCCTCCACTTT.

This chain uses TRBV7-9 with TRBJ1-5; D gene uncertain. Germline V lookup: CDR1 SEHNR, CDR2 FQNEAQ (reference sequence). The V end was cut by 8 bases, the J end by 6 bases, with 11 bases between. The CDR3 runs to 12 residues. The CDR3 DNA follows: TGTGCCAGCGCCCGGGAGAGTCAGCCCCAGCATTTT. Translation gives CASARESQPQHF.

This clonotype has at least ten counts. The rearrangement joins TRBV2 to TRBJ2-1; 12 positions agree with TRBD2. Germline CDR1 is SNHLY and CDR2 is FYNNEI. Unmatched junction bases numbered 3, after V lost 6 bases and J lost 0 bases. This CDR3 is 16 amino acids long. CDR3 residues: CASRTSGGSSYNEQFF. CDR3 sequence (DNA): TGTGCCAGCAGGACTAGCGGGGGTAGCTCCTACAATGAGCAGTTCTTC.

The DNA of the CDR3 is TGTGCCAGCAGCTTAGAAGATCACTGGGGTGGGTCTGAAGCTTTCTTT. This translates into CASSLEDHWGGSEAFF. The chain links TRBV7-2 to TRBJ1-1, with D unclear. Between the trimmed V and J ends, which lost 1 base and 6 bases, there was a span of 18 bases. Germline assignment: CDR1 SGHTA and CDR2 FQGNSA. This CDR3 comprises 16 residues.

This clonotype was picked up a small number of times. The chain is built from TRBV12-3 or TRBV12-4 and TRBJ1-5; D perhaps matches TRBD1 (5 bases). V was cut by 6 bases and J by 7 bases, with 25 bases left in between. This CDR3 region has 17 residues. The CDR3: CASSHWYEGAQNQPQHF. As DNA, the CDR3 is TGTGCCAGCAGCCACTGGTATGAAGGGGCGCAAAACCAGCCCCAGCATTTT.

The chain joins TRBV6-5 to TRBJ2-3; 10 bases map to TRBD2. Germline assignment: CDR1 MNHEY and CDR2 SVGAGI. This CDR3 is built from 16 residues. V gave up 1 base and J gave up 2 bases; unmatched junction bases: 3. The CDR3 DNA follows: TGTGCCAGCAGTTACTTGCTAGCGGGGGACACAGATACGCAGTATTTT. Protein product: CASSYLLAGDTDTQYF.

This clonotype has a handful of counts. CDR3 in amino acids: CASSLEQVGSSYNEQFF. The CDR3 DNA follows: TGCGCCAGCAGCTTGGAACAGGTTGGGAGCTCCTACAATGAGCAGTTCTTC. The chain couples TRBV5-1 to TRBJ2-1; D possibly uses TRBD1 or TRBD2 (5 bases each). The CDR3 is 17 residues long. Trimming took off 0 bases at V and 0 bases at J, with 13 bases between the two ends. In germline, CDR1 is SGHRS, CDR2 YFSETQ. Filled out from reference TRBV5-1 and TRBJ2-1, the complete variable domain reads KAGVTQTPRYLIKTRGQQVTLSCSPISGHRSVSWYQQTPGQGLQFLFEYFSETQRNKGNFPGRFSGRQFSNSRSEMNVSTLELGDSALYLCASSLEQVGSSYNEQFFGPGTRLTVL.

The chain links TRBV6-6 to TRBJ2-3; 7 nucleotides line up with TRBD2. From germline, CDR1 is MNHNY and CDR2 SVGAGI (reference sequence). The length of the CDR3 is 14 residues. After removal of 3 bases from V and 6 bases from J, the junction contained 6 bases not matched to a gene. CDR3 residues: CASSYVRGGDTQYF. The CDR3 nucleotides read TGTGCCAGCAGTTATGTACGGGGAGGGGATACGCAGTATTTT.

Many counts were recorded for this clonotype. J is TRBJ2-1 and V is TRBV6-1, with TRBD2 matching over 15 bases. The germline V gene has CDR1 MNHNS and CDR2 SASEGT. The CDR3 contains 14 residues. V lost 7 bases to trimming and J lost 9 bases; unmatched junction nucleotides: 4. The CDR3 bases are TGTGCCAGCACTGGACTAGCGGGGGGGCCTGAGCAGTTCTTC. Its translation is CASTGLAGGPEQFF.

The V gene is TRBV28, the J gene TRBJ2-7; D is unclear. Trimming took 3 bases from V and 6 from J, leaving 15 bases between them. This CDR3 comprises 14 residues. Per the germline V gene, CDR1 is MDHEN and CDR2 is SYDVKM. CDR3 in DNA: TGTGCCAGCAGTTTCGCGACTGGAGTAGGCGAGCAGTACGTC. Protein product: CASSFATGVGEQYV.

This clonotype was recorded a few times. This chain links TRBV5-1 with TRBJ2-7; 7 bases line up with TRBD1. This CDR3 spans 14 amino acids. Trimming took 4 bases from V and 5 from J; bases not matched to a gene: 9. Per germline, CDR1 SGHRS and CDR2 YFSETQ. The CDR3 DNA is TGCGCCAGCAGCCTTGCGACAGGGTACCACGAGCAGTACGTC. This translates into CASSLATGYHEQYV.